This T cell receptor (beta chain) was documented in a study of blood T cell repertoires in COVID-19. At the level of the study: Sites across the United States, Italy and Spain contributed samples from acute and convalescent COVID-19.

Per the original data handling: Amplification from reference gene primers served as the basis for estimated nucleated cell counts. Assay used: immunoSEQ multiplex PCR; TCRdb lists only in-frame clones, some missing. That table supplies the V and J calls and clone size; D and trimming were determined from the DNA. The data contain roughly 67,000 clones, roughly 84% of them singletons. Germline V gives CDR1 LGHNA, CDR2 YSLEER. CDR3 length: 14 amino acids. V was pared by 5 bases and J by 0 bases, with 7 bases between. Material for sequencing was peripheral blood. The TCR originated in a man in his fifties with active COVID-19. This rearrangement joins TRBV4-3 to TRBJ1-4, with D uncertain. In DNA form, the CDR3 reads TGCGCCAGCAGCATGACTTCAACTAATGAAAAACTGTTTTTT. Translating gives CASSMTSTNEKLFF.